This T cell receptor beta chain stems from a study of blood T cell repertoires in COVID-19. Study-wide context: Some COVID-19 samples were acute and others convalescent; all came from the United States, Italy and Spain. PBMCs, B-cell-depleted T cells, or T cells were the source of the cDNA or gDNA that made up the material.

How the authors handled the data: Amplification of reference gene primers was used by the study to estimate nucleated cell counts. Here immunoSEQ multiplex PCR was the method, and the copy in TCRdb shows in-frame clones only, minus some. D and trimming come from the DNA, and the V and J calls and clone size come from that table. This repertoire shows tens of thousands of clones, 87% found once; its top ten account for 5.2%. The CDR3 length is 16 residues. The V gene lost 0 bases and the J gene lost 2 bases, with 8 bases spanning the gap. Germline CDR1 is KGHSH and CDR2 is LQKENI. The source material was peripheral blood. V usage is TRBV18 and J usage is TRBJ2-6; D remains unclear. This TCR derives from a man between 45 and 60 years old with active COVID-19. This CDR3 is CASSPPAPAGANVLTF. The CDR3 DNA reads as TGTGCCAGCTCACCACCGGCTCCCGCTGGGGCCAACGTCCTGACTTTC.